The rows below give T cell receptor beta chains drawn from one sample of a study of T cells in Graves' hyperthyroidism and ophthalmopathy. TCRdb processed the multiplex PCR reads anew with MiXCR; each CDR3 protein has one entry. The sample carries around 690,000 distinct CDR3 sequences, roughly 20% recorded once. The sample was blood. Receptor source: a man aged 30 to 45 with Graves' ophthalmopathy. Both conserved end residues are trimmed from each CDR3. The D gene is left open where the match is weak.

cdr3_length v_call d_call cdr3_aa
11 TRBV6-2/TRBV6-3 NA ASSYSLSTEAF
9 TRBV19 NA ASSIGGEQY
12 TRBV20-1 NA SARESPLADGYT
15 TRBV20-1 TRBD1 SARAQIGQGDGNTIY
13 TRBV5-4 TRBD1 ASSLGDRVPEGYT
13 TRBV28 TRBD1 ASYVGQGFNQPQH
13 TRBV12-3/TRBV12-4 TRBD1 ASSLGTGAQETQY
10 TRBV19 NA ASTGPSWEQF
14 TRBV4-1 TRBD1 ASSQSLVRGPQPQH
10 TRBV12-3/TRBV12-4 NA ASSLVGQPQH
12 TRBV6-2/TRBV6-3 NA ATRQSPAKNIQY
12 TRBV4-3 NA ASSQDRGDYEQY
12 TRBV11-2 NA ASTKAVWADTQY
13 TRBV20-1 NA SARVFGSYNSPLH
12 TRBV2 NA ASRAETNTGELF
13 TRBV25-1 TRBD2 ASMANRGGTDTQY
14 TRBV3-1 TRBD2 ASSQATSGYNNEQF
15 TRBV20-1 TRBD1 SATGTGVPLSNQPQH
15 TRBV5-4 TRBD1 ASSPTYPGGAYYGYT
11 TRBV15 NA ATSRGERQPQH
14 TRBV20-1 TRBD1 SARIGAGQAFYGYT
10 TRBV28 NA ATTRTNQPQH
17 TRBV19 NA ASRDGGQGIVTPPYGYT
15 TRBV6-6 NA ASSYGLAQIYTDTQY
14 TRBV3-1 NA ASSQRAGGNGNTIY
12 TRBV11-2 NA ASSLGHKGTEAF
12 TRBV5-1 NA ASSLGRESYGQY
13 TRBV11-2 NA ASMALTTNTGELF
10 TRBV10-1 NA ASSDGRPEAF
11 TRBV7-2 NA ASSLVTTDTQY
13 TRBV28 TRBD1 ASSFGGTGNTEAF
11 TRBV6-4 NA ASSDELGQPQH
12 TRBV12-3/TRBV12-4 NA ASSPSESLYGYT
13 TRBV6-1 NA ASTVTYSNTGELF
15 TRBV6-2/TRBV6-3 TRBD2 ASSYPSLAGGPWGQF
14 TRBV4-1 NA ASSQETMRDIYGYT
13 TRBV16 NA ASSGGPYPGNTIY
11 TRBV5-4 NA ASTPGKNTEAF
11 TRBV5-5 NA ASSWEPQETQY
14 TRBV2 TRBD2 ASRGTGGRRADTQY
14 TRBV20-1 TRBD2 SAENSLAGASYEQY
14 TRBV27 TRBD2 ASSPLAGYSYNEQF
10 TRBV7-9 NA ASRYSGNTIY
15 TRBV28 TRBD1 ASSLWAGTGGRNEQF
16 TRBV10-2 TRBD1 ASRWDSASFANTGELF
16 TRBV7-2 TRBD2 ASPLPTSGGVTCYEQY
15 TRBV27 TRBD1 ASSLLAGGYGANVLT
8 TRBV7-9 NA ASPGQPQH
14 TRBV7-9 TRBD1 ASSLSGTGGFNEQY
14 TRBV28 NA ASSPRLGGVNSPLH
11 TRBV28 NA ASEGQSSYEQY
12 TRBV6-5 NA ASSSLGVRETQY
13 TRBV4-1 NA ASSPDPGENTEAF
12 TRBV11-2 NA ASSLTLASSEAF
13 TRBV6-2/TRBV6-3 NA ASSPEEMTNTEAF
14 TRBV3-1 TRBD2 ASSQTVAGVSYEQY
11 TRBV7-2 NA ASSLVGLNGYT
11 TRBV6-1 NA ASCLTGNTEAF
12 TRBV7-9 NA ASSVPGNQETQY